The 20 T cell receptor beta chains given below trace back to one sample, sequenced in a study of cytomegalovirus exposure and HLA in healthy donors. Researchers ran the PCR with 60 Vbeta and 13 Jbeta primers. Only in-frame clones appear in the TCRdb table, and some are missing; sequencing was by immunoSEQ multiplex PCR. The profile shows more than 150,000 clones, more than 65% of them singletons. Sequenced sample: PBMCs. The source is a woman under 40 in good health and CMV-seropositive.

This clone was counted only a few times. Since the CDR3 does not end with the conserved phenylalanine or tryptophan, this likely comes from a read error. CDR3 nucleotide sequence: TGTGCCAGCAGGAATCCGGGGGATTTCGGAACTGAAGCTTTCCTT. Translated: CASRNPGDFGTEAFL. The chain recombines TRBV28 with TRBJ1-1, with D perhaps matching TRBD1 (5 bases). V was cut by 6 bases and J by 5 bases, with 19 bases left in between. The CDR3 extends over 15 amino acids. Germline CDR1 reads MDHEN; CDR2 reads SYDVKM.

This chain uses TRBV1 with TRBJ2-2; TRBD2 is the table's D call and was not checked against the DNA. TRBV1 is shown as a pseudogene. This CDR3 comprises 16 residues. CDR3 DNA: TGCACCAGCAGTTTGGGACTAGCGAAGCGCACCGGGGAGCTGTTTTTT. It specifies CTSSLGLAKRTGELFF.

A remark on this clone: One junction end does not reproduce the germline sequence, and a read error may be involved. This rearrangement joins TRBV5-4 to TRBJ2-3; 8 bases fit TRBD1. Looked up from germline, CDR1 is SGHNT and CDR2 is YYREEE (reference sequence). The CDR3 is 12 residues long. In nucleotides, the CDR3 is TGTGCCAGCAGCCATATCCGGGACAGGTTGGATTTT. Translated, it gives CASSHIRDRLDF. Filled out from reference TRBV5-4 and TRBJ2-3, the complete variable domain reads ETGVTQSPTHLIKTRGQQVTLRCSSQSGHNTVSWYQQALGQGPQFIFQYYREEENGRGNFPPRFSGLQFPNYSSELNVNALELDDSALYLCASSHIRDRLDFGPGTRLTVL.

CDR3 bases: TGTGCCAGCAGTCTACGACAGAGCACCGGGGAGCTGTTTTTT. It codes for CASSLRQSTGELFF. This chain links TRBV6-5 with TRBJ2-2; possible D gene TRBD1, 5 bases. The germline V gene encodes CDR1 MNHEY and CDR2 SVGAGI. Trimming pared 5 bases from V and 4 bases from J, leaving 11 bases between. The length of the CDR3 is 14 residues.

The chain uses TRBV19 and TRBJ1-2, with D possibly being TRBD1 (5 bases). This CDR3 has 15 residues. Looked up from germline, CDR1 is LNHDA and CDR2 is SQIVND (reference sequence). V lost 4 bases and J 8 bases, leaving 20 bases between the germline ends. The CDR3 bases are TGTGCCAGTAGTAACAGCTTTAGGACACCCGGGGGCTACACCTTC. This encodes CASSNSFRTPGGYTF.

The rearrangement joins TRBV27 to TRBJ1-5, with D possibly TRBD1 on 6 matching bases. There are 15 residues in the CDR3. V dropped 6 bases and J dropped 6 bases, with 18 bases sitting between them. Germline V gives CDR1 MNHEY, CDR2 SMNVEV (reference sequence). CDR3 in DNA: TGTGCCAGCAGCCTGGGGGGGGGCTTCGCTCAGCCCCAGCATTTT. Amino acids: CASSLGGGFAQPQHF.

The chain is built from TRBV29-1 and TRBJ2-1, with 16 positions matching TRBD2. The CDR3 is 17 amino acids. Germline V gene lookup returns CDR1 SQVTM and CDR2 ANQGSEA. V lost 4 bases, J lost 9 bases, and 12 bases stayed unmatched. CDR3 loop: CSVAGTSGGALSREQFF. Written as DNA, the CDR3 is TGCAGCGTTGCCGGGACTAGCGGGGGGGCTCTCTCTCGTGAGCAGTTCTTC.

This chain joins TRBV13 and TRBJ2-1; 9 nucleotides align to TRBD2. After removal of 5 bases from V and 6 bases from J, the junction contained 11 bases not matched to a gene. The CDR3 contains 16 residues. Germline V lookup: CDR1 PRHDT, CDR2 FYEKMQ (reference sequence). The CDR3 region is CASSLQGGRAVNEQFF. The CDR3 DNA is TGTGCCAGCAGCCTCCAGGGCGGGAGGGCCGTCAATGAGCAGTTCTTC.

The CDR3 is CAIGDGGSSYNEQFF. Written as DNA, the CDR3 is TGTGCCATCGGGGATGGGGGCTCTTCCTACAATGAGCAGTTCTTC. The chain joins TRBV28 to TRBJ2-1, with TRBD1 as a possible D gene (6 bases). Trimming removed 10 bases from V and 1 base from J, with 17 bases in between. CDR1 MDHEN and CDR2 SYDVKM come from the germline V gene. The CDR3 is 15 amino acids.

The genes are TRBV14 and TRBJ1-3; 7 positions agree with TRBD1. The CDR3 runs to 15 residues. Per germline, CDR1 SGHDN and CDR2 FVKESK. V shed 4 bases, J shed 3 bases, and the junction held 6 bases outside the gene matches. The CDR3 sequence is CASSPTGLFGNTIYF. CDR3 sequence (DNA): TGTGCCAGCAGCCCGACAGGGCTATTTGGAAACACCATATATTTT.

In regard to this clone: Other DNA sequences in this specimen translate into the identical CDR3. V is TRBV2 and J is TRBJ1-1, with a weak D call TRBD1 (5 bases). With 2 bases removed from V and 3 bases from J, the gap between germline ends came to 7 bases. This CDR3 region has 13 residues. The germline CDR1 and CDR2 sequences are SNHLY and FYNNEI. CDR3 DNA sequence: TGTGCCAGCAGTGAAACGGGGGACACTGAAGCTTTCTTT. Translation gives CASSETGDTEAFF.

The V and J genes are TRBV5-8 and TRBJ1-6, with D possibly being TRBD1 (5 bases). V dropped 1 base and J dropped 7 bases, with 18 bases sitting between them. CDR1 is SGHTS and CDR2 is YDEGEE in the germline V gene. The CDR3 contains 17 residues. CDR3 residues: CASSLMRQSTINSPLHF. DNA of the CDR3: TGTGCCAGCAGCTTGATGCGACAGAGCACCATAAATTCACCCCTCCACTTT.

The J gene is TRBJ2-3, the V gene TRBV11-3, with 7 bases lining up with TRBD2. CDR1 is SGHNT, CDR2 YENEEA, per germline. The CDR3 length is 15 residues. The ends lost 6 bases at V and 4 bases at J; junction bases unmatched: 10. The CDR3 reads CASSFSGGEADTQYF. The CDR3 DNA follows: TGTGCCAGCAGTTTTAGTGGGGGGGAGGCAGATACGCAGTATTTT.

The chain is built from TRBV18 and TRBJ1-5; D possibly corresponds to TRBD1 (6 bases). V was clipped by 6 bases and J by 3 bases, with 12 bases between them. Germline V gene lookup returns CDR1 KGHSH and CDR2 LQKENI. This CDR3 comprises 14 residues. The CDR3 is CASSSGQINQPQHF. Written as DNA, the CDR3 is TGTGCCAGCTCCTCAGGACAGATCAATCAGCCCCAGCATTTT.

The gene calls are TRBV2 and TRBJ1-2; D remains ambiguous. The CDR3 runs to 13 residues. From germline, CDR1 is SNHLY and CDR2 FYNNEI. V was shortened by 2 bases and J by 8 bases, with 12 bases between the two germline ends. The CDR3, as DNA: TGTGCCAGCAGTGAACAGGATCCAGGCGGCTACACCTTC. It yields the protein CASSEQDPGGYTF.

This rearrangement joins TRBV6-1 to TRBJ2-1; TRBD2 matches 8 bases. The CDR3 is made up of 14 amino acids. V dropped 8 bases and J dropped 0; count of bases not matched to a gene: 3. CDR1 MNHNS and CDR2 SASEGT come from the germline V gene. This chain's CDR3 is CASDRGGSYNEQFF. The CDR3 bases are TGTGCCAGCGACCGGGGGGGCTCCTACAATGAGCAGTTCTTC.

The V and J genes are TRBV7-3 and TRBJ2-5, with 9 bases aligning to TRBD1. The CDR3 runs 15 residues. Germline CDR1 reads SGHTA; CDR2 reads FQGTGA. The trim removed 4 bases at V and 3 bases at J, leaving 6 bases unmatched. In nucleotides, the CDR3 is TGTGCCAGCAGCTCGGGACAGGGAGTGGAAGAGACCCAGTACTTC. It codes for CASSSGQGVEETQYF.

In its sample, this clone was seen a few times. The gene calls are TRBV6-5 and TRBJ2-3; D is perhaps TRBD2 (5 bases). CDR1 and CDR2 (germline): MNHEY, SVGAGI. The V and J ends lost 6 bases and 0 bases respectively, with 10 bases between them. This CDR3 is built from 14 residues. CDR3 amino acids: CASRPGYSTDTQYF. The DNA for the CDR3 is TGTGCCAGCAGGCCGGGATATAGCACAGATACGCAGTATTTT.

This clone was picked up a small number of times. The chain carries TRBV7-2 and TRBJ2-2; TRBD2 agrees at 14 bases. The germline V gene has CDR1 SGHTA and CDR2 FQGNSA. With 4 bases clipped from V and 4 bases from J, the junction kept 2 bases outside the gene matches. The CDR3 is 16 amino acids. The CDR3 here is CASSSGLAGATGELFF. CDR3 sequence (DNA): TGTGCCAGCAGCTCGGGACTAGCGGGAGCCACCGGGGAGCTGTTTTTT. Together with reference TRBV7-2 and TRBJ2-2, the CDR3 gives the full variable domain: GAGVSQSPSNKVTEKGKDVELRCDPISGHTALYWYRQSLGQGLEFLIYFQGNSAPDKSGLPSDRFSAERTGGSVSTLTIQRTQQEDSAVYLCASSSGLAGATGELFFGEGSRLTVL.

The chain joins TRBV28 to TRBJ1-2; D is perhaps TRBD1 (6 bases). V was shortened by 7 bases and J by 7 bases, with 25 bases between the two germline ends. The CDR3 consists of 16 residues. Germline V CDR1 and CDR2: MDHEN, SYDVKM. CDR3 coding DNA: TGTGCCAGCACCCTCTACCACATCCAGGGGATCGGTGGCTACACCTTC. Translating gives CASTLYHIQGIGGYTF.